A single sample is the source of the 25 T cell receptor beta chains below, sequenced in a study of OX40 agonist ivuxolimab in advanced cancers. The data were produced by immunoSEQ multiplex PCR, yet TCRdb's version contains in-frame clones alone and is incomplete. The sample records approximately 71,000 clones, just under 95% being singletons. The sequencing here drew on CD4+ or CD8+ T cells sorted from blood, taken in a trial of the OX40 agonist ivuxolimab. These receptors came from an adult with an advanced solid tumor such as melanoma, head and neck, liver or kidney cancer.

CDR3 in amino acids: CASSAGTGGAGEQYF. CDR3 sequence (DNA): TGTGCCAGCAGCGCCGGGACAGGGGGCGCCGGGGAGCAGTACTTC. This chain links TRBV2 with TRBJ2-7; 12 positions match TRBD1. This CDR3 has 15 residues. Germline-derived CDR1 and CDR2 are SNHLY and FYNNEI. Trimming at V came to 6 bases and at J to 7 bases, leaving 10 bases not matched to a gene.

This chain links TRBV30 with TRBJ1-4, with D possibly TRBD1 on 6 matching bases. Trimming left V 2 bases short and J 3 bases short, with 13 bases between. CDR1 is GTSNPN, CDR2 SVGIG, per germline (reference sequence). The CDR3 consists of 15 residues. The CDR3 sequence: CAWSHYRDPNEKLFF. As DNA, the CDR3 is TGTGCCTGGAGTCACTACAGGGACCCTAATGAAAAACTGTTTTTT.

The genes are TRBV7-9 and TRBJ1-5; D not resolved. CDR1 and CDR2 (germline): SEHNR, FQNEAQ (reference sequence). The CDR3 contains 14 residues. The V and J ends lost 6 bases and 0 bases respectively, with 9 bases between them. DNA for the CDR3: TGTGCCAGCAGTTTCACAGATAGCAATCAGCCCCAGCATTTT. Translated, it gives CASSFTDSNQPQHF. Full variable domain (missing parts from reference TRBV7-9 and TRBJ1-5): DTGVSQNPRHKITKRGQNVTFRCDPISEHNRLYWYRQTLGQGPEFLTYFQNEAQLEKSRLLSDRFSAERPKGSFSTLEIQRTEQGDSAMYLCASSFTDSNQPQHFGDGTRLSIL.

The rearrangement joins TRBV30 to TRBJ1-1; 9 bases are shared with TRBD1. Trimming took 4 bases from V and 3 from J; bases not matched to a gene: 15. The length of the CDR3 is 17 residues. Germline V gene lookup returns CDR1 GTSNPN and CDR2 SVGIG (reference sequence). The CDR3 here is CAWTGTGPHLTDTEAFF. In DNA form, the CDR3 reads TGTGCCTGGACGGGGACAGGGCCCCACTTGACGGACACTGAAGCTTTCTTT.

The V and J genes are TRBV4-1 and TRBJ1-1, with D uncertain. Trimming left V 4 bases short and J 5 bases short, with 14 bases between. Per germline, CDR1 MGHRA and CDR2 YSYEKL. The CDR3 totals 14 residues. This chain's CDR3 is CASSRLDTGTEAFF. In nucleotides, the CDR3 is TGCGCCAGCAGCCGCTTAGATACGGGGACTGAAGCTTTCTTT.

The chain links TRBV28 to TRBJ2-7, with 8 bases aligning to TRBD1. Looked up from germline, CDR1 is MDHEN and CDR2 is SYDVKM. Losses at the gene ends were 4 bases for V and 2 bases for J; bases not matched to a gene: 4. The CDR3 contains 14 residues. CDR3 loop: CASSSDRGPYEQYF. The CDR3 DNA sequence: TGTGCCAGCAGTTCCGACAGGGGACCCTACGAGCAGTACTTC.

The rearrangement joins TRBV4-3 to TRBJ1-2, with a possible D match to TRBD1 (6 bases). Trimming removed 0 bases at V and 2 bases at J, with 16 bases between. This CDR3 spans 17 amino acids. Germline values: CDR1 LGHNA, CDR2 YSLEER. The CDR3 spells CASSQDSQGNTNYGYTF. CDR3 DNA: TGCGCCAGCAGCCAAGATTCCCAGGGGAACACAAACTATGGCTACACCTTC.

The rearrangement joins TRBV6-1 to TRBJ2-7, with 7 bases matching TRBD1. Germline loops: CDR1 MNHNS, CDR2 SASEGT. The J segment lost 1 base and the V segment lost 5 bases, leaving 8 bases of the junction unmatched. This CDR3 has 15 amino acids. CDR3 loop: CASSLTTGLSYEQYF. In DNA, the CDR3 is TGTGCCAGCAGTTTGACGACAGGGCTTTCCTACGAGCAGTACTTC.

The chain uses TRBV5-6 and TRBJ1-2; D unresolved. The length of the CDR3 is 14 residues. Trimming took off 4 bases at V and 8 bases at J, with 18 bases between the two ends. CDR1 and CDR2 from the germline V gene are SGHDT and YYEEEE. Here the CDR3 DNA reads TGTGCCAGCAGCCCGGGCTGGAGATTGGGAGGCTACACCTTC. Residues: CASSPGWRLGGYTF.

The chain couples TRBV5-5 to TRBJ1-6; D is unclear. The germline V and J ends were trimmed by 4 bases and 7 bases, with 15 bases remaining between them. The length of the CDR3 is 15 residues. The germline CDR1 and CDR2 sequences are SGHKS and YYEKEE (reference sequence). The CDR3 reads CASSVPGEGNSPLHF. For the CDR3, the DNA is TGTGCCAGCAGCGTCCCAGGCGAGGGAAATTCACCCCTCCACTTT.

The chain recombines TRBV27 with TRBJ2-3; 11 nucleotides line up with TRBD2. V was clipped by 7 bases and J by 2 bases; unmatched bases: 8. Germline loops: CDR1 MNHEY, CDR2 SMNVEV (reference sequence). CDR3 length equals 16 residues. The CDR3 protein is CASKLGTSGLTDTQYF. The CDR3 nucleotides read TGTGCCAGCAAGCTCGGGACTAGCGGCCTCACAGATACGCAGTATTTT.

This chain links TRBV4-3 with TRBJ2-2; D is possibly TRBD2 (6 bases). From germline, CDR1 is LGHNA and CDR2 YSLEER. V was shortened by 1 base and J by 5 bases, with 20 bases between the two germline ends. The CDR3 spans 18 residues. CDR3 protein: CASSQVPTRGGITGELFF. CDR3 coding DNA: TGCGCCAGCAGCCAAGTACCCACAAGGGGAGGAATTACCGGGGAGCTGTTTTTT.

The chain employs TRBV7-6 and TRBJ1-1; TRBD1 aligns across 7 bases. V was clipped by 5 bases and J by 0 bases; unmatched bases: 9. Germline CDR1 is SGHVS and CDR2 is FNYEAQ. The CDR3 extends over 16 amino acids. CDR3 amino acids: CASSPRQGSMNTEAFF. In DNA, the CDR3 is TGTGCCAGCAGCCCGAGACAGGGCTCTATGAACACTGAAGCTTTCTTT.

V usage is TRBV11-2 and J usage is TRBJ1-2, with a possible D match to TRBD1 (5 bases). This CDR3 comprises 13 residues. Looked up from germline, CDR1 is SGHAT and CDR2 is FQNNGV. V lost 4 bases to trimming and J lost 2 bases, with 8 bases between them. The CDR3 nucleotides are TGTGCCAGCAGCTCCCAGGGAAACTATGGCTACACCTTC. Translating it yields CASSSQGNYGYTF.

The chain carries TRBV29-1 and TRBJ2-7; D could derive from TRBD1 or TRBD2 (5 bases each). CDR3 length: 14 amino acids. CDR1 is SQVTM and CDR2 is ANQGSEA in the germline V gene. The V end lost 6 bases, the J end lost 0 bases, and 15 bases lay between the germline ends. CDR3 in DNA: TGCAGCGTGTCTTCCGGGACGGGCTCCTACGAGCAGTACTTC. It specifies CSVSSGTGSYEQYF.

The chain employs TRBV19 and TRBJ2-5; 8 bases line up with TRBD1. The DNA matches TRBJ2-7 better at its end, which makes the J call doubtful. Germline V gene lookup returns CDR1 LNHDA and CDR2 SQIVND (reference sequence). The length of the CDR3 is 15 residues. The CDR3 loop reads CASSILGTGGYEQYF. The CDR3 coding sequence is TGTGCCAGTAGTATATTAGGGACAGGAGGGTACGAGCAGTACTTC.

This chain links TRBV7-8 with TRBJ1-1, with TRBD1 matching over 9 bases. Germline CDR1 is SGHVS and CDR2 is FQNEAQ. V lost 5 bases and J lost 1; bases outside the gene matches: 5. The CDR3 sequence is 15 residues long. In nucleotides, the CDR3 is TGTGCCAGCAGCGCCGGGACAGGGCCGAACACTGAAGCTTTCTTT. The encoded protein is CASSAGTGPNTEAFF.

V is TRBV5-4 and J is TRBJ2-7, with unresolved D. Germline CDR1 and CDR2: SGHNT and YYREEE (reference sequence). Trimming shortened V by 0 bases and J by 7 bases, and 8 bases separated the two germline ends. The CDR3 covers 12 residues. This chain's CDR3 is CASSLGVKEQYF. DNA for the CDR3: TGTGCCAGCAGCTTGGGGGTCAAAGAGCAGTACTTC. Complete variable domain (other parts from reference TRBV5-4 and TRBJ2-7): ETGVTQSPTHLIKTRGQQVTLRCSSQSGHNTVSWYQQALGQGPQFIFQYYREEENGRGNFPPRFSGLQFPNYSSELNVNALELDDSALYLCASSLGVKEQYFGPGTRLTVT.

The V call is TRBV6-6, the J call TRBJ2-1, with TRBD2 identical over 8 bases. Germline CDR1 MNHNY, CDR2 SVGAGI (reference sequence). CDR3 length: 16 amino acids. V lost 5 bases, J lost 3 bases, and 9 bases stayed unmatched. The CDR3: CASSVSSSGSYNEQFF. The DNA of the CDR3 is TGTGCCAGCAGTGTCTCCTCCAGCGGGAGCTACAATGAGCAGTTCTTC.

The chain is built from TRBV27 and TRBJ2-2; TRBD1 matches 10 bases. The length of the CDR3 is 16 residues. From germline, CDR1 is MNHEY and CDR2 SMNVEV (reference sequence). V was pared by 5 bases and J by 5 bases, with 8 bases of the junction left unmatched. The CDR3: CASSTPGTGETGELFF. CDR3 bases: TGTGCCAGCAGTACTCCCGGGACAGGGGAAACCGGGGAGCTGTTTTTT.

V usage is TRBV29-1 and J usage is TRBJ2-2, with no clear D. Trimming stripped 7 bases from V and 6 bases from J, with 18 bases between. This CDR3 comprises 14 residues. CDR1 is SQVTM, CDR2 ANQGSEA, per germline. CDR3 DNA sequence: TGCAGCGCCGGAAGCGACCGGATGGCCGGGGAGCTGTTTTTT. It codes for CSAGSDRMAGELFF.

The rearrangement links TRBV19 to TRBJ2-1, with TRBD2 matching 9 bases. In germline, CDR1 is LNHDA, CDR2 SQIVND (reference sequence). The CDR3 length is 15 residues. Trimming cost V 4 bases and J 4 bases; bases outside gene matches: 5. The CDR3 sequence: CASSNSGGGYNEQFF. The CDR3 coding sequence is TGTGCCAGTAGTAATAGCGGGGGAGGGTACAATGAGCAGTTCTTC.

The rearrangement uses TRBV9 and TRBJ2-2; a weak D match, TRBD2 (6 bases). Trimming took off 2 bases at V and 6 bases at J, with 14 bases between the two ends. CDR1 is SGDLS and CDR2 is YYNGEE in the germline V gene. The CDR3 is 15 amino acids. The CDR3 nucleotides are TGTGCCAGCAGCGTCGGAGGGTTCACCCCCGGGGAGCTGTTTTTT. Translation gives CASSVGGFTPGELFF. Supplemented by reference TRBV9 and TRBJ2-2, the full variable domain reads DSGVTQTPKHLITATGQRVTLRCSPRSGDLSVYWYQQSLDQGLQFLIQYYNGEERAKGNILERFSAQQFPDLHSELNLSSLELGDSALYFCASSVGGFTPGELFFGEGSRLTVL.

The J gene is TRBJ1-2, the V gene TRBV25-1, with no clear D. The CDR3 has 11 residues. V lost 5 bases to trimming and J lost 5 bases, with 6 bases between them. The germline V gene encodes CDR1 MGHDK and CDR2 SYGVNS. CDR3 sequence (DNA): TGTGCCAGCAGTAGAGGGTATGGCTACACCTTC. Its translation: CASSRGYGYTF.

CDR3 sequence: CASSASFPYEQYF. CDR3 coding DNA: TGTGCCAGCAGCGCGAGCTTTCCCTACGAGCAGTACTTC. The chain recombines TRBV6-1 with TRBJ2-7; D unresolved. The germline V and J ends were trimmed by 6 bases and 2 bases, with 11 bases remaining between them. The CDR3 consists of 13 residues. Germline CDR1 MNHNS, CDR2 SASEGT.